The 9 T cell receptor beta chains below all came from one sample that was sequenced in a study of blood T cell repertoires in COVID-19. Generated by immunoSEQ multiplex PCR, the TCRdb table keeps only in-frame clones and is missing some. The sample has more than 95,000 clones, roughly 87% seen once. The sequenced material came from peripheral blood. The source of these receptors is a woman of 80 years or more with acute or convalescent COVID-19.

The count of this clone is one. The V and J genes are TRBV6-1 and TRBJ2-7; 9 bases agree with TRBD1. This CDR3 is built from 15 residues. CDR1 is MNHNS and CDR2 is SASEGT in the germline V gene. V lost 1 base to trimming and J lost 3 bases; unmatched junction nucleotides: 4. This chain's CDR3 is CASSEVVTGGYEQYF. CDR3 nucleotide sequence: TGTGCCAGCAGTGAAGTTGTGACAGGGGGCTACGAGCAGTACTTC.

The chain carries TRBV5-6 and TRBJ1-1; a possible D gene is TRBD1 (6 bases). The V end lost 1 base, the J end lost 6 bases, and 13 bases lay between the germline ends. The CDR3 has 14 residues. Per the germline V gene, CDR1 is SGHDT and CDR2 is YYEEEE. DNA for the CDR3: TGTGCCAGCAGCTTGATTAACAGGGTTCCTGAAGCTTTCTTT. This gives the protein CASSLINRVPEAFF.

The chain recombines TRBV7-2 with TRBJ1-1; 8 bases fit TRBD1. After removal of 5 bases from V and 5 bases from J, the junction contained 10 bases not matched to a gene. The CDR3 is 15 amino acids. CDR1 and CDR2 from the germline V gene are SGHTA and FQGNSA. CDR3 region: CASSAQGARGTEAFF. In DNA form, the CDR3 reads TGTGCCAGCAGCGCGCAGGGGGCCAGGGGAACTGAAGCTTTCTTT.

The chain combines TRBV7-6 with TRBJ2-7, with 7 positions matching TRBD1. CDR1 is SGHVS, CDR2 FNYEAQ, per germline. The CDR3 is made up of 14 amino acids. The trim removed 6 bases at V and 0 bases at J, leaving 5 bases unmatched. This CDR3 is CASSLGQDSYEQYF. DNA for the CDR3: TGTGCCAGCAGTCTCGGACAGGACTCCTACGAGCAGTACTTC.

The chain employs TRBV28 and TRBJ2-7, with D maybe TRBD2 (6 bases). Trimming pared 4 bases from V and 6 bases from J, leaving 19 bases between. This CDR3 is built from 15 residues. Germline values: CDR1 MDHEN, CDR2 SYDVKM. CDR3 protein: CASSSGRAGSSEQYV. CDR3 DNA: TGTGCCAGCAGTTCCGGTCGAGCGGGCTCGAGCGAGCAGTACGTC.

V and J are TRBV5-1 and TRBJ1-2, with D perhaps matching TRBD1 (6 bases). The germline CDR1 and CDR2 sequences are SGHRS and YFSETQ. The CDR3 totals 14 residues. V was cut by 4 bases and J by 6 bases, with 16 bases left in between. The CDR3: CASSKEQGYHGYTF. CDR3 sequence (DNA): TGCGCCAGCAGCAAGGAACAGGGTTATCATGGCTACACCTTC.

The rearrangement links TRBV28 to TRBJ1-4, with TRBD1 identical over 8 bases. This CDR3 is built from 17 residues. Germline V lookup: CDR1 MDHEN, CDR2 SYDVKM. The junction had 13 bases not matched to a gene; V was cut back by 4 bases and J by 6 bases. The CDR3 sequence is CASSSYRRQGTDEKLFF. Here the CDR3 DNA reads TGTGCCAGCAGTTCCTACCGCCGACAGGGGACCGATGAAAAACTGTTTTTT.

The chain employs TRBV6-5 and TRBJ1-2, with D hard to call. Trimming shortened V by 10 bases and J by 5 bases, and 20 bases separated the two germline ends. CDR3 length: 14 residues. Germline CDR1 MNHEY, CDR2 SVGAGI. CDR3 DNA sequence: TGTGCCACCAGAGAGGGTCCCGCTGTGTATGGCTACACCTTC. Its protein is CATREGPAVYGYTF.

Only a few counts were recorded for this clone. The CDR3 nucleotides are TGTGCCAGCAGAAAACCGGGAACCCACGACGGCTACACCTTC. Its translation: CASRKPGTHDGYTF. This rearrangement joins TRBV6-5 to TRBJ1-2; D ambiguous. CDR3 length: 14 amino acids. V was trimmed by 6 bases and J by 8 bases, leaving 19 bases between them. Germline CDR1 and CDR2: MNHEY and SVGAGI.